These 8 T cell receptor beta chains were all obtained from the same sample, sequenced in a study of blood T cell repertoires in COVID-19. Method: immunoSEQ multiplex PCR; TCRdb's copy keeps in-frame clones and lacks some. The data contain 45,000 or so clones, approximately 86% of them singletons. What was sequenced was peripheral blood. These receptors all stem from a human donor in a cohort sampled during active COVID-19.

In DNA form, the CDR3 reads TGTGCCAGCAGTGAAGTATGGTGGGGACAGTCGAATTCACCCCTCCACTTT. Amino acids: CASSEVWWGQSNSPLHF. This chain uses TRBV6-1 with TRBJ1-6, with 7 bases fitting TRBD1. The CDR3 spans 17 residues. V lost 1 base to trimming and J lost 7 bases; unmatched junction nucleotides: 10. Germline CDR1 and CDR2: MNHNS and SASEGT.

The V and J genes are TRBV4-1 and TRBJ2-7, with 9 bases that match TRBD1. The CDR3 loop spans 16 amino acids. In germline, CDR1 is MGHRA, CDR2 YSYEKL. V trimming: 0 bases; J trimming: 6 bases; junction bases outside the gene matches: 9. The CDR3 nucleotides read TGCGCCAGCAGCCAAGATTTTATGGGACAGGGAGTCGAGCAGTACTTC. This gives the protein CASSQDFMGQGVEQYF.

This clone was seen a single time. The chain uses TRBV10-1 and TRBJ2-7, with 10 bases identical to TRBD2. The CDR3 sequence is 18 residues long. V was pared by 3 bases and J by 4 bases, with 15 bases of the junction left unmatched. Germline CDR1 reads WNHNN; CDR2 reads SYGVQD (reference sequence). CDR3 sequence (DNA): TGCGCCAGCAGTGAACCACGAGCGGGAGGGCCGGTTGGATACGAGCAGTACTTC. Translating it yields CASSEPRAGGPVGYEQYF.

V gene TRBV30 combines with J gene TRBJ2-2; 12 bases line up with TRBD1. This CDR3 has 16 residues. The germline V gene encodes CDR1 GTSNPN and CDR2 SVGIG (reference sequence). V was clipped by 3 bases and J by 5 bases; unmatched bases: 7. This chain's CDR3 is CAWSAGTGGRTGELFF. CDR3 in DNA: TGTGCCTGGAGCGCCGGGACAGGGGGCAGGACCGGGGAGCTGTTTTTT.

This chain connects TRBV6-5 to TRBJ2-1; perhaps TRBD2 as D (5 bases). V was cut by 4 bases and J by 2 bases, with 15 bases left in between. Germline-derived CDR1 and CDR2 are MNHEY and SVGAGI. The length of the CDR3 is 16 residues. For the CDR3, the DNA is TGTGCCAGCAGTTCCCCCTTACCCGGGACCTACAATGAGCAGTTCTTC. Its translation: CASSSPLPGTYNEQFF.

This sequence joins TRBV30 and TRBJ2-3; D remains ambiguous. The CDR3 length is 14 residues. The V and J ends lost 0 bases and 2 bases respectively, with 9 bases between them. Germline V gene lookup returns CDR1 GTSNPN and CDR2 SVGIG (reference sequence). The CDR3 DNA follows: TGTGCCTGGAGTGTACCCCACTACACAGATACGCAGTATTTT. Amino acid sequence: CAWSVPHYTDTQYF.

The chain is built from TRBV19 and TRBJ1-5; D gene unclear. V was cut by 3 bases and J by 4 bases, with 7 bases left in between. CDR1 is LNHDA and CDR2 is SQIVND in the germline V gene (reference sequence). The CDR3 is 13 amino acids. CDR3 residues: CASSMAGNQPQHF. The CDR3, as DNA: TGTGCCAGTAGTATGGCGGGAAATCAGCCCCAGCATTTT.

This clone was seen a few times. The rearrangement uses TRBV19 and TRBJ2-7, with 7 bases lining up with TRBD2. Germline values: CDR1 LNHDA, CDR2 SQIVND (reference sequence). Germline trimming cut 3 bases from V and 4 bases from J; bases unmatched to any gene: 3. The CDR3 loop spans 13 amino acids. The DNA of the CDR3 is TGTGCCAGTAGTATCAGCGGGACGTACGAGCAGTACTTC. This encodes CASSISGTYEQYF.